In its sample, the clone carrying this TCR beta chain was seen a few times. The data derive from a study of T cells after posttransplantation cyclophosphamide. The assay was immunoSEQ multiplex PCR, and TCRdb's table has in-frame clones only and misses some. The data contain some 10,000 clones, 82% of them singletons. Cyclophosphamide on days +3 and +4 followed busulfan-fludarabine conditioning and a marrow graft. The CDR3 is 14 amino acids. CDR1 is LNHNV, CDR2 YYDKDF, per germline (reference sequence). J gave up 7 bases and V 3 bases, and 4 bases lay outside the gene matches. This sequence was found in a female patient aged 40-50 years who received an allogeneic stem cell transplant from a related donor, was CMV-positive, and had no GVHD. Some of these T cells may belong to the graft donor. The sequenced sample was PBMCs, obtained just over 1,900 days after a stem cell transplant with posttransplant cyclophosphamide. J is TRBJ2-4 and V is TRBV15; 9 bases match TRBD1. The CDR3 bases are TGTGCCACCAGCAGGGGACAGGGATCGAACATTCAGTACTTC. Its translation: CATSRGQGSNIQYF. Based on the CDR3 plus reference TRBV15 and TRBJ2-4, the full variable domain is DAMVIQNPRYQVTQFGKPVTLSCSQTLNHNVMYWYQQKSSQAPKLLFHYYDKDFNNEADTPDNFQSRRPNTSFCFLDIRSPGLGDTAMYLCATSRGQGSNIQYFGAGTRLSVL.